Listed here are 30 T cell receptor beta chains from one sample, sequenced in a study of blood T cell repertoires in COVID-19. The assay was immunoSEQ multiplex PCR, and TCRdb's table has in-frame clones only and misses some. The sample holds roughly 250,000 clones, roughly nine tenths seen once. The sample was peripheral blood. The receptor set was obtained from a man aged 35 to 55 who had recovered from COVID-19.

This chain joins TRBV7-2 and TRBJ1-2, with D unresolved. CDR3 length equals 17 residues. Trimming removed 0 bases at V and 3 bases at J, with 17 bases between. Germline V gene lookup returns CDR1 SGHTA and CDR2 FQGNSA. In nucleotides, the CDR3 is TGTGCCAGCAGCTTAGCGCACTCTTTAATTGGTGACTATGGCTACACCTTC. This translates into CASSLAHSLIGDYGYTF.

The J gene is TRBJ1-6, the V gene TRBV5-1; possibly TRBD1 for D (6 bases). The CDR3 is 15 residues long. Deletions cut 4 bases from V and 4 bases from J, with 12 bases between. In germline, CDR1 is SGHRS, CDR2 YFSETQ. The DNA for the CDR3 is TGCGCCAGCAGCCCAGGACAGACATATAATTCACCCCTCCACTTT. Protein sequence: CASSPGQTYNSPLHF.

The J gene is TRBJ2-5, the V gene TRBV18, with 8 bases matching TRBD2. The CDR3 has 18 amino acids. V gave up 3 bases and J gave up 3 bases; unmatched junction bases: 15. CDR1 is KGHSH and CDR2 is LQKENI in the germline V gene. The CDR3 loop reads CASSPLPRLAGSKETQYF. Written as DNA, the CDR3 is TGTGCCAGCTCACCTTTGCCCCGGCTAGCGGGTAGTAAAGAGACCCAGTACTTC.

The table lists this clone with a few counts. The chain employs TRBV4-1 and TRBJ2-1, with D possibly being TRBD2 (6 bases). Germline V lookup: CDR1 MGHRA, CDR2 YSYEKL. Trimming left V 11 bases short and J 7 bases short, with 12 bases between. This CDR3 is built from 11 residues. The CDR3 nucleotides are TGCGCCGTCGGGAGTGAGAATGAGCAGTTCTTC. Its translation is CAVGSENEQFF.

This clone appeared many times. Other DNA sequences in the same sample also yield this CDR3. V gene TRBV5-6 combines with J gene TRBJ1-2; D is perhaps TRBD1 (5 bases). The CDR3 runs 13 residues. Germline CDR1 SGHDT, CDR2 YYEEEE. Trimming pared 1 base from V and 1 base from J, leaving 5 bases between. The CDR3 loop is CASSLQGNYGYTF. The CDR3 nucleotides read TGTGCCAGCAGCTTGCAGGGTAACTATGGCTACACCTTC.

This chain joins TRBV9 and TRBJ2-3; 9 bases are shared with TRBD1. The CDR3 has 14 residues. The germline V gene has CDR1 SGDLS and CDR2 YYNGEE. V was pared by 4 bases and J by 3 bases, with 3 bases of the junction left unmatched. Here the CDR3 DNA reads TGTGCCAGCAGCCTGGGACAGGGTACAGATACGCAGTATTTT. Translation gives CASSLGQGTDTQYF. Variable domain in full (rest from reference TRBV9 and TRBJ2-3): DSGVTQTPKHLITATGQRVTLRCSPRSGDLSVYWYQQSLDQGLQFLIQYYNGEERAKGNILERFSAQQFPDLHSELNLSSLELGDSALYFCASSLGQGTDTQYFGPGTRLTVL.

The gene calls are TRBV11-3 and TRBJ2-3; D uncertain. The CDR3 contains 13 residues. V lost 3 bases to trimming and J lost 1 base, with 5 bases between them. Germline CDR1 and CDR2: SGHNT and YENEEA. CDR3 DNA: TGTGCCAGCAGCTTTACGGGCACAGATACGCAGTATTTT. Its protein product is CASSFTGTDTQYF.

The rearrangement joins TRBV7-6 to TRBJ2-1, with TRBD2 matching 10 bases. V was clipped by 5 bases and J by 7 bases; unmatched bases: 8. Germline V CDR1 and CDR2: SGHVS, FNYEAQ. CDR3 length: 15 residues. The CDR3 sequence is CASSPSGGALNEQFF. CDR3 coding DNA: TGTGCCAGCAGCCCCAGCGGGGGGGCATTGAATGAGCAGTTCTTC.

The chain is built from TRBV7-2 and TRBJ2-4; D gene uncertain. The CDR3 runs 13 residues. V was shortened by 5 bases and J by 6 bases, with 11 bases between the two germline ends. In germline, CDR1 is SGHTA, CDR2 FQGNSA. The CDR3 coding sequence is TGTGCCAGCAGCACGAACTACCCAAACATTCAGTACTTC. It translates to CASSTNYPNIQYF.

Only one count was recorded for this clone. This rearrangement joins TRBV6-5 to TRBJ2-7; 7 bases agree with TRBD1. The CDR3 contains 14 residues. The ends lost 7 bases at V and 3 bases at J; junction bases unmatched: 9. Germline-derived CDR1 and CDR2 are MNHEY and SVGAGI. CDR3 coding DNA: TGTGCCAGCACCCCACCGGGACAGTACTACGAGCAGTACTTC. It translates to CASTPPGQYYEQYF.

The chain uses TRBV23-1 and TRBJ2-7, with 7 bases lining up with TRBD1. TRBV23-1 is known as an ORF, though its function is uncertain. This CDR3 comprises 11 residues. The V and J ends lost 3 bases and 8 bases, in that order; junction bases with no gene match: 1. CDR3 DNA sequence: TGCGCCAGCAGTCAGACAGGGAAGCAGTACTTC. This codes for CASSQTGKQYF.

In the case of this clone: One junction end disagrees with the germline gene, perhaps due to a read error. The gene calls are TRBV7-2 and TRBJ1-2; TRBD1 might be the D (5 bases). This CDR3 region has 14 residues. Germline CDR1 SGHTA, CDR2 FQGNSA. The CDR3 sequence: CASSLVQANYGYTF. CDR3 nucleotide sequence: TGTGCCAGCAGCTTAGTACAGGCTAATTATGGCTACACCTTC.

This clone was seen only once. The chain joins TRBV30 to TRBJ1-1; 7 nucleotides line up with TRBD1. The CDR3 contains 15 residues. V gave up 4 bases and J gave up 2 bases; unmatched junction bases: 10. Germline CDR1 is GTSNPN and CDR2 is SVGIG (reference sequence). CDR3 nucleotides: TGTGCCTGGATCCTTCCGGACAGGACCAACACTGAAGCTTTCTTT. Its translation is CAWILPDRTNTEAFF.

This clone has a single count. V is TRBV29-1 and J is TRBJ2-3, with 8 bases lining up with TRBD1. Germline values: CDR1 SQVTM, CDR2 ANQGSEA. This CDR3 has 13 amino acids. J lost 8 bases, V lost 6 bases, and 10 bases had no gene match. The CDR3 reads CSVARGQGGTQYF. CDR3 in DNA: TGCAGCGTCGCTCGCGGACAGGGCGGTACGCAGTATTTT.

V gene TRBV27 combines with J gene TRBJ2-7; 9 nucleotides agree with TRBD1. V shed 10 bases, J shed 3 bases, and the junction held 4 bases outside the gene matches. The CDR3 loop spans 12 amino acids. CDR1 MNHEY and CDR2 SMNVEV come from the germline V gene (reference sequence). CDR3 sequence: CATGTGRYEQYF. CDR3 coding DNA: TGTGCCACCGGGACAGGGCGCTACGAGCAGTACTTC.

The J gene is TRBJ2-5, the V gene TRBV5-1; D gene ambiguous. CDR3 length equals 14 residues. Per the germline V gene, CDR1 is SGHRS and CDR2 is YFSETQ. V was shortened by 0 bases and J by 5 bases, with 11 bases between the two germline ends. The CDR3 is CASSLDSLRETQYF. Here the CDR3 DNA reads TGCGCCAGCAGCTTGGATTCGCTGCGGGAGACCCAGTACTTC.

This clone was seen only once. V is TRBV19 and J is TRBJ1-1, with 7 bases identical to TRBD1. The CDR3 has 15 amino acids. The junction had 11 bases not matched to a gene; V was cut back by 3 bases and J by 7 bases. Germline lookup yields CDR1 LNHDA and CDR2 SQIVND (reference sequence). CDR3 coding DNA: TGTGCCAGTAGTATTGACGGGCGGACAGGCGTTGAAGCTTTCTTT. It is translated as CASSIDGRTGVEAFF.

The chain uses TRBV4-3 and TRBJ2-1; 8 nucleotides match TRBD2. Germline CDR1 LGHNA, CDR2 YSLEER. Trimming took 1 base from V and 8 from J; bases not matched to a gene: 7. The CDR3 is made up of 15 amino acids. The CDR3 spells CASSQVGSGTDEQFF. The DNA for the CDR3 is TGCGCCAGCAGCCAAGTGGGTAGCGGGACCGATGAGCAGTTCTTC.

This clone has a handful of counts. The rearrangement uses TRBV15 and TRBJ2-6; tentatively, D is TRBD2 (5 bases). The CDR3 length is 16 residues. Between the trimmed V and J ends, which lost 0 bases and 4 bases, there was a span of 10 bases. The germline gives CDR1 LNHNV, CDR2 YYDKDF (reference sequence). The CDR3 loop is CATSRDSGSGANVLTF. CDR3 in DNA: TGTGCCACCAGCAGAGATTCGGGGTCGGGGGCCAACGTCCTGACTTTC.

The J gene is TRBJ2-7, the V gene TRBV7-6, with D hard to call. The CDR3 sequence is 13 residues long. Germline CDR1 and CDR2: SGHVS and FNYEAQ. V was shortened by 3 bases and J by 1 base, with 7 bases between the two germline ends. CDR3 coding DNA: TGTGCCAGCAGCTTGCGGAGATCCTACGAGCAGTACTTC. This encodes CASSLRRSYEQYF.

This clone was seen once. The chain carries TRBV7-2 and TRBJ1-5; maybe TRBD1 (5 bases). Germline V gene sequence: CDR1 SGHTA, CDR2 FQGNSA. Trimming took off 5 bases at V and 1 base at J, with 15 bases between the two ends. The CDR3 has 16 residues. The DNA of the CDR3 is TGTGCCAGCAGCCTCCAGGGTCTGATGAGCAATCAGCCCCAGCATTTT. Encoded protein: CASSLQGLMSNQPQHF.

The CDR3 nucleotides are TGCGCCAGCAGCTTCTCCCCGCGGGGCGGGGGGGGTTTTGAACAGTTCTTC. Protein sequence: CASSFSPRGGGGFEQFF. The chain joins TRBV4-1 to TRBJ2-1; 9 bases are a match to TRBD2. The CDR3 spans 17 residues. Germline V lookup: CDR1 MGHRA, CDR2 YSYEKL. With 5 bases clipped from V and 13 bases from J, the junction kept 21 bases outside the gene matches.

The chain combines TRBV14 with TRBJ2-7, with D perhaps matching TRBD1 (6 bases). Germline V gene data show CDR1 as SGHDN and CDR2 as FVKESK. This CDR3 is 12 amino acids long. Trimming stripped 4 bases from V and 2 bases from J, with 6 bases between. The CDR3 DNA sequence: TGTGCCAGCAGCCGGGACACCTACGAGCAGTACTTC. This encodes CASSRDTYEQYF.

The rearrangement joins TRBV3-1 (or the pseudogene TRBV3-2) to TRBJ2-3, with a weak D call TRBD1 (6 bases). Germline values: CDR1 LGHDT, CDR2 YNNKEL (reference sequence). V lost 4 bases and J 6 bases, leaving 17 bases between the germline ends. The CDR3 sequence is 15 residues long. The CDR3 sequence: CASSPQGSGGDTQYF. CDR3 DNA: TGTGCCAGCAGCCCTCAGGGGAGCGGAGGCGATACGCAGTATTTT.

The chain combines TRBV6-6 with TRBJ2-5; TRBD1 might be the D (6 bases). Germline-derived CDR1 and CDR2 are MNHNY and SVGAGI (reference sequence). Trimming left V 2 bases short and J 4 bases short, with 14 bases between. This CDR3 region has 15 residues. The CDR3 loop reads CASSYARGGGETQYF. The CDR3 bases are TGTGCCAGCAGTTACGCCAGGGGCGGAGGAGAGACCCAGTACTTC.

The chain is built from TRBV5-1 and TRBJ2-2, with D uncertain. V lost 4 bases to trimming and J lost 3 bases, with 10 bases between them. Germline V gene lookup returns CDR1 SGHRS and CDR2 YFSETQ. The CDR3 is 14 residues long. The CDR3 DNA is TGCGCCAGCAGCCACCCGAGTCACACCGGGGAGCTGTTTTTT. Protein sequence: CASSHPSHTGELFF.

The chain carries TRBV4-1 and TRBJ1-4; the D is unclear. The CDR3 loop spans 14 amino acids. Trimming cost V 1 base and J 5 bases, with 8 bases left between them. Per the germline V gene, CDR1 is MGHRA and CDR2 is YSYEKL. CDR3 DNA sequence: TGCGCCAGCAGCCAAGTACGCAGGAATGAAAAACTGTTTTTT. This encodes CASSQVRRNEKLFF.

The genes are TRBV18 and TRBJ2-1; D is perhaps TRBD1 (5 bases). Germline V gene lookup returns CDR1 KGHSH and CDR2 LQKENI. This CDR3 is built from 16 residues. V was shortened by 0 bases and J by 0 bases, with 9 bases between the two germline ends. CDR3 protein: CASSPPSQGSYNEQFF. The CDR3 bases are TGTGCCAGCTCACCACCTAGTCAGGGCTCCTACAATGAGCAGTTCTTC.

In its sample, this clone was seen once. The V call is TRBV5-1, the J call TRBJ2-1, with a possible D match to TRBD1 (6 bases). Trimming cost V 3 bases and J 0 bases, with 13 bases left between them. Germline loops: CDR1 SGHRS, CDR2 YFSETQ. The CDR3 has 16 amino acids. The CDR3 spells CASSSPRGGSYNEQFF. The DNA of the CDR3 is TGCGCCAGCAGCTCACCGCGAGGGGGCTCCTACAATGAGCAGTTCTTC.

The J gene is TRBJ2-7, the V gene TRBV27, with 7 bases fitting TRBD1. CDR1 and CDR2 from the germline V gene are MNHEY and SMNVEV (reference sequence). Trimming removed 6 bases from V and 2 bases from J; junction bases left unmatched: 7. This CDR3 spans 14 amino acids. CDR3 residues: CASSPTGAAYEQYF. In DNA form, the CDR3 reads TGTGCCAGCAGCCCCACAGGGGCCGCCTACGAGCAGTACTTC.